This T cell receptor (beta chain) was sequenced during a study of cytomegalovirus exposure and HLA in healthy donors. Findings of the study overall: Later analysis showed most CMV-associated TCR beta chains appearing HLA-restricted.

This PCR relied on a set of 60 Vbeta primers and 13 Jbeta primers. Sequencing was performed with immunoSEQ multiplex PCR; in TCRdb, only in-frame clones are kept and a portion is missing. The table has about 160,000 clones, roughly 80% seen once. Comments on this clone: Its antigen is still unknown. Mismatch with germline at one junction end may stem from a read error.

What was sequenced was PBMCs. The sequence derives from a female donor in good health and CMV-seronegative.

CDR3 bases: TGCGCCAGCAGTCAAGGAATGGAGGACAGTGAAGCTTTCTTT. The encoded protein is CASSQGMEDSEAFF. The V call is TRBV4-1, the J call TRBJ1-1, with D perhaps matching TRBD1 (6 bases). Germline V gene lookup returns CDR1 MGHRA and CDR2 YSYEKL. This CDR3 has 14 amino acids.